Below are 25 T cell receptor beta chains sequenced from a single sample in a study of T cell responses to AZD1222 COVID-19 vaccine (dated by TCRdb to 2020 to 2022). Library preparation used the immunoSEQ multiplex PCR assay. Imported from immuneACCESS, the table was reduced by TCRdb to in-frame sequences with V and J called. These copies leave out some clones; in studies compared against another copy, an unresolved V gene accounts for under half, and the cause of the remainder is not known. This sample holds under 150,000 clones; over 90% were observed only once. The ten top clones hold about 0.91% of the sample. Reading the label with the study, this specimen's time point is: baseline before first vaccination. The sequencing used peripheral blood, collected on day 0 of AZD1222 vaccination. Every receptor here comes from an adult in good health.

CDR3 sequence reads: CSASSSSGRDYGYTF. The CDR3 DNA sequence: TGCAGTGCTAGTTCATCTTCAGGACGGGACTATGGCTACACCTTC. The V and J genes are TRBV20-1 and TRBJ1-2; D uncertain. V lost 3 bases and J lost 3, with 17 bases in between. Germline CDR1 and CDR2: DFQATT and SNEGSKA (reference sequence). This CDR3 is built from 15 residues.

V gene TRBV12-3 or TRBV12-4 combines with J gene TRBJ1-1; D call uncertain. The CDR3 runs 12 residues. V was clipped by 7 bases and J by 3 bases, with 9 bases between them. The CDR3 nucleotides are TGTGCCAGCAAACGCGGGGACACTGAAGCTTTCTTT. Protein product: CASKRGDTEAFF.

V gene TRBV7-9 combines with J gene TRBJ1-4; TRBD1 aligns across 10 bases. Trimming removed 5 bases from V and 8 bases from J; junction bases left unmatched: 8. CDR1 SEHNR and CDR2 FQNEAQ come from the germline V gene (reference sequence). The CDR3 sequence is 15 residues long. The CDR3 loop reads CASSIPTGGREKLFF. In DNA, the CDR3 is TGTGCCAGCAGCATACCGACAGGGGGCCGGGAAAAACTGTTTTTT.

V gene TRBV5-5 combines with J gene TRBJ2-5; D is uncertain. The germline gives CDR1 SGHKS, CDR2 YYEKEE (reference sequence). This CDR3 spans 16 amino acids. The V gene lost 0 bases and the J gene lost 1 base, with 13 bases spanning the gap. The CDR3 protein is CASSLEPRNLQETQYF. The CDR3 DNA reads as TGTGCCAGCAGCTTGGAACCACGAAACCTCCAAGAGACCCAGTACTTC.

The chain recombines TRBV7-9 with TRBJ2-7; 11 bases match TRBD1. V gave up 1 base and J gave up 4 bases; unmatched junction bases: 3. CDR1 SEHNR and CDR2 FQNEAQ come from the germline V gene (reference sequence). The CDR3 is 15 residues long. In nucleotides, the CDR3 is TGTGCCAGCAGCTTAGGAGGACAGGGGGCATACGAGCAGTACTTC. It translates to CASSLGGQGAYEQYF.

The chain uses TRBV10-3 and TRBJ2-1; D is ambiguous. In germline, CDR1 is ENHRY, CDR2 SYGVKD. V was shortened by 3 bases and J by 9 bases, with 9 bases between the two germline ends. This CDR3 spans 12 amino acids. CDR3 protein: CAISERLPEQFF. CDR3 bases: TGTGCCATCAGTGAACGGCTGCCTGAGCAGTTCTTC.

The chain is built from TRBV29-1 and TRBJ1-2, with TRBD1 identical over 12 bases. The CDR3 spans 16 residues. The germline CDR1 and CDR2 sequences are SQVTM and ANQGSEA. V was pared by 3 bases and J by 4 bases, with 9 bases of the junction left unmatched. This CDR3 is CSVDRAGTGGSYGYTF. DNA of the CDR3: TGCAGCGTTGATCGTGCCGGGACAGGGGGCTCCTATGGCTACACCTTC.

The rearrangement joins TRBV30 to TRBJ1-2; tentative D call: TRBD1 (5 bases). The germline CDR1 and CDR2 sequences are GTSNPN and SVGIG (reference sequence). The ends were cut back, 0 bases at V and 7 bases at J, with 12 bases in the middle. This CDR3 spans 13 amino acids. The CDR3 is CAWSVRWGGGYTF. For the CDR3, the DNA is TGTGCCTGGAGTGTACGATGGGGGGGTGGCTACACCTTC.

The chain employs TRBV29-1 and TRBJ2-1; TRBD2 agrees at 9 bases. Germline V gene sequence: CDR1 SQVTM, CDR2 ANQGSEA. The CDR3 contains 10 residues. The CDR3, as DNA: TGCAGTGCCCGCGGGGGGGCTCAGTTCTTC. Amino acids: CSARGGAQFF.

The rearrangement joins TRBV5-1 to TRBJ1-2, with D perhaps matching TRBD1 (6 bases). This CDR3 spans 15 amino acids. Looked up from germline, CDR1 is SGHRS and CDR2 is YFSETQ. V shed 0 bases and J shed 6 bases, with 15 bases lying between them. The DNA of the CDR3 is TGCGCCAGCAGCTTGGCCGGGGGCGGTTTAGATGGCTACACCTTC. It yields the protein CASSLAGGGLDGYTF.

This chain connects TRBV30 to TRBJ1-2, with 9 positions matching TRBD1. The CDR3 has 14 residues. V trimming: 2 bases; J trimming: 8 bases; junction bases outside the gene matches: 9. Germline V gives CDR1 GTSNPN, CDR2 SVGIG (reference sequence). DNA for the CDR3: TGTGCCTGGAGTCAAACAGGGGGCGCGGAAGGCTACACCTTC. As protein: CAWSQTGGAEGYTF.

V gene TRBV19 combines with J gene TRBJ1-2; TRBD1 matches 10 bases. Germline assignment: CDR1 LNHDA and CDR2 SQIVND (reference sequence). V shed 8 bases and J 6 bases; nucleotides not matched to a gene: 12. This CDR3 is 15 amino acids long. DNA for the CDR3: TGTGCCAGTCACCGGGACAGGGGTGGTATGGATGGCTACACCTTC. It codes for CASHRDRGGMDGYTF. The full variable domain, completed using reference TRBV19 and TRBJ1-2, is DGGITQSPKYLFRKEGQNVTLSCEQNLNHDAMYWYRQDPGQGLRLIYYSQIVNDFQKGDIAEGYSVSREKKESFPLTVTSAQKNPTAFYLCASHRDRGGMDGYTFGSGTRLTVV.

Only one count was recorded for this clone. The J gene is TRBJ1-5, the V gene TRBV7-2; 8 bases align to TRBD1. The trim removed 2 bases at V and 6 bases at J, leaving 6 bases unmatched. CDR1 and CDR2 from the germline V gene are SGHTA and FQGNSA. The CDR3 is 15 residues long. For the CDR3, the DNA is TGTGCCAGCAGCTTAATATCAGGGGGCAGTCAGCCCCAGCATTTT. Translation gives CASSLISGGSQPQHF. Full variable domain (missing parts from reference TRBV7-2 and TRBJ1-5): GAGVSQSPSNKVTEKGKDVELRCDPISGHTALYWYRQSLGQGLEFLIYFQGNSAPDKSGLPSDRFSAERTGGSVSTLTIQRTQQEDSAVYLCASSLISGGSQPQHFGDGTRLSIL.

As DNA, the CDR3 is TGTGCCAGCAGTGGGGGGGGTTATCAGCCCCAGCATTTT. As protein: CASSGGGYQPQHF. The chain carries TRBV2 and TRBJ1-5; tentatively, D is TRBD1 (5 bases). Germline V gives CDR1 SNHLY, CDR2 FYNNEI. The V gene lost 4 bases and the J gene lost 5 bases, with 9 bases spanning the gap. The CDR3 runs 13 residues.

The chain uses TRBV12-3 or TRBV12-4 and TRBJ1-1; D ambiguous. V was clipped by 10 bases and J by 1 base, with 13 bases between them. The CDR3 runs to 13 residues. The CDR3 DNA reads as TGTGCCATCCGGCCCCCGGGGAACACTGAAGCTTTCTTT. Translating it yields CAIRPPGNTEAFF.

This clone was recorded once. CDR3 sequence (DNA): TGTGCCAGCAGCTTAACCCTGACCGGGACAGAGAACACTGAAGCTTTCTTT. This sequence encodes CASSLTLTGTENTEAFF. This chain links TRBV7-3 with TRBJ1-1; the match to TRBD1 covers 7 bases. Trimming cost V 0 bases and J 1 base; bases outside gene matches: 8. CDR1 and CDR2 (germline): SGHTA, FQGTGA. This CDR3 is 17 amino acids long.

The chain is built from TRBV7-6 and TRBJ1-2, with 7 bases that match TRBD1. J was trimmed by 4 bases and V by 3 bases; bases with no gene match: 2. Germline CDR1 is SGHVS and CDR2 is FNYEAQ. This CDR3 has 13 amino acids. The CDR3 here is CASSFRDSYGYTF. CDR3 DNA: TGTGCCAGCAGCTTCAGGGACAGCTATGGCTACACCTTC.

The chain joins TRBV6-1 to TRBJ1-6; TRBD1 is a possible D gene (5 bases). V was shortened by 0 bases and J by 6 bases, with 12 bases between the two germline ends. CDR1 is MNHNS and CDR2 is SASEGT in the germline V gene. This CDR3 contains 16 residues. The CDR3 DNA follows: TGTGCCAGCAGTGAAGCCGGGGGACCGGGTAATTCACCCCTCCACTTT. It yields the protein CASSEAGGPGNSPLHF.

V is TRBV6-2 or TRBV6-3 and J is TRBJ2-7; D remains ambiguous. Germline CDR1 and CDR2: MNHEY and SVGEGT. This CDR3 has 12 amino acids. With 6 bases removed from V and 1 base from J, the gap between germline ends came to 7 bases. The CDR3 spells CASSSRSYEQYF. CDR3 sequence (DNA): TGTGCCAGCAGCTCCCGTTCCTACGAGCAGTACTTC.

The chain combines TRBV18 with TRBJ2-7; tentatively, D is TRBD1 (6 bases). Germline CDR1 reads KGHSH; CDR2 reads LQKENI. The V and J ends lost 2 bases and 3 bases respectively, with 11 bases between them. The length of the CDR3 is 14 residues. The CDR3, as DNA: TGTGCCAGCTCACCAGGACAGTCGAACTACGAGCAGTACTTC. As protein: CASSPGQSNYEQYF.

V usage is TRBV27 and J usage is TRBJ2-7, with 9 bases identical to TRBD1. The ends lost 5 bases at V and 2 bases at J; junction bases unmatched: 10. The germline gives CDR1 MNHEY, CDR2 SMNVEV (reference sequence). The CDR3 spans 16 residues. Written as DNA, the CDR3 is TGTGCCAGCAGTCGGCTCCCGGGACAGGGTCCCTACGAGCAGTACTTC. It is translated as CASSRLPGQGPYEQYF.

This CDR3 reads CASSQTDRGLGYTF. CDR3 DNA sequence: TGCGCCAGCAGCCAGACGGACAGGGGGCTTGGCTACACCTTC. V usage is TRBV4-1 and J usage is TRBJ1-2; 11 nucleotides align to TRBD1. The CDR3 has 14 residues. V trimming: 3 bases; J trimming: 7 bases; junction bases outside the gene matches: 4. Per germline, CDR1 MGHRA and CDR2 YSYEKL.

The chain couples TRBV9 to TRBJ1-2, with D possibly being TRBD1 (5 bases). CDR1 is SGDLS and CDR2 is YYNGEE in the germline V gene. The ends were cut back, 2 bases at V and 6 bases at J, with 14 bases in the middle. CDR3 size: 14 residues. The CDR3 sequence is CASSVGGTSHGYTF. For the CDR3, the DNA is TGTGCCAGCAGCGTGGGAGGGACTTCACATGGCTACACCTTC. The full variable domain, completed using reference TRBV9 and TRBJ1-2, is DSGVTQTPKHLITATGQRVTLRCSPRSGDLSVYWYQQSLDQGLQFLIQYYNGEERAKGNILERFSAQQFPDLHSELNLSSLELGDSALYFCASSVGGTSHGYTFGSGTRLTVV.

The chain employs TRBV3-1 (or the pseudogene TRBV3-2) and TRBJ1-3; no definite D call. Germline V CDR1 and CDR2: LGHDT, YNNKEL (reference sequence). Trimming removed 1 base from V and 2 bases from J, with 12 bases in between. This CDR3 has 16 amino acids. The CDR3 protein is CASSQAPRAAGNTIYF. For the CDR3, the DNA is TGTGCCAGCAGCCAAGCTCCAAGGGCGGCTGGAAACACCATATATTTT.

The rearrangement uses TRBV5-3 and TRBJ1-2; D remains ambiguous. TRBV5-3 is recorded as an ORF, its role being uncertain. Trimming took off 3 bases at V and 3 bases at J, with 12 bases between the two ends. The CDR3 is 14 amino acids. CDR3 residues: CARSYQRGDYGYTF. CDR3 DNA sequence: TGTGCCAGAAGCTACCAGCGCGGAGACTATGGCTACACCTTC.